The 21 T cell receptor beta chains below come from one sample, sequenced in a study of shared clonotypes between healthy human individuals. Some clones are missing from TCRdb's copy, which holds only in-frame ones; the method was immunoSEQ multiplex PCR. The data contain around 990,000 clones, 77% of them singletons. Sequenced sample: memory CD4+ T cells from PBMCs. Documented subset: CD45RA-negative fraction. Every receptor here comes from a man aged 18 to 29 in good health. Some clones in this sample may be carry-over from other donors' samples.

This chain joins TRBV2 and TRBJ2-7; D is uncertain. CDR1 is SNHLY and CDR2 is FYNNEI in the germline V gene. This CDR3 region has 17 residues. Trimming removed 1 base at V and 0 bases at J, with 16 bases between. CDR3 loop: CASSEGRSGINSYEQYF. DNA of the CDR3: TGTGCCAGCAGTGAAGGACGGAGTGGAATCAACTCCTACGAGCAGTACTTC.

This chain links TRBV19 with TRBJ2-3; D tentatively fits TRBD1 or TRBD2 (5 bases each). V dropped 3 bases and J dropped 4 bases, with 14 bases sitting between them. The CDR3 runs 15 residues. Germline loops: CDR1 LNHDA, CDR2 SQIVND (reference sequence). The CDR3 sequence is CASSIGSGPPDTQYF. Written as DNA, the CDR3 is TGTGCCAGTAGTATTGGGTCGGGACCTCCAGATACGCAGTATTTT.

V usage is TRBV7-9 and J usage is TRBJ1-2, with 7 bases that match TRBD1. Trimming cost V 9 bases and J 10 bases; bases outside gene matches: 14. This CDR3 spans 13 amino acids. Germline CDR1 is SEHNR and CDR2 is FQNEAQ (reference sequence). CDR3 in DNA: TGTGCCAGTGCCAACAGGGCACAGGGGATCTACACCTTC. Translation gives CASANRAQGIYTF.

This sequence joins TRBV28 and TRBJ2-7, with D hard to call. The V and J ends lost 6 bases and 4 bases respectively, with 16 bases between them. In germline, CDR1 is MDHEN, CDR2 SYDVKM. The CDR3 runs 14 residues. The CDR3 DNA follows: TGTGCCAGCAGCTCACTGGGTAGAGATTACGAGCAGTACTTC. Amino acids: CASSSLGRDYEQYF.

This clone was seen more than once but under ten times. This rearrangement joins TRBV18 to TRBJ2-2, with D perhaps matching TRBD2 (5 bases). Germline lookup yields CDR1 KGHSH and CDR2 LQKENI. V gave up 2 bases and J gave up 0 bases, with 13 bases separating them. The CDR3 has 17 amino acids. The CDR3 DNA reads as TGTGCCAGCTCACCAGCGCGGGCAGGAACGAACACCGGGGAGCTGTTTTTT. Residues: CASSPARAGTNTGELFF.

The rearrangement links TRBV14 to TRBJ2-7, with D possibly TRBD2 on 5 matching bases. The ends were cut back, 4 bases at V and 6 bases at J, with 13 bases in the middle. There are 13 residues in the CDR3. Germline CDR1 SGHDN, CDR2 FVKESK. CDR3 sequence: CASSRGLRTEQYF. CDR3 DNA sequence: TGTGCCAGCAGCCGCGGACTTAGAACCGAGCAGTACTTC.

V usage is TRBV29-1 and J usage is TRBJ1-2, with TRBD1 as a possible D gene (5 bases). V was trimmed by 3 bases and J by 2 bases, leaving 13 bases between them. Looked up from germline, CDR1 is SQVTM and CDR2 is ANQGSEA. The CDR3 is 14 residues long. The CDR3 reads CSVDPSQGNYGYTF. Here the CDR3 DNA reads TGCAGCGTTGACCCCTCGCAGGGCAACTATGGCTACACCTTC.

V is TRBV18 and J is TRBJ1-5, with TRBD1 matching 7 bases. The CDR3 runs to 19 residues. Germline values: CDR1 KGHSH, CDR2 LQKENI. The V gene end was trimmed by 4 bases and the J gene end by 0 bases; junction bases not matched to a gene: 15. Written as DNA, the CDR3 is TGTGCCAGCTCACAATATTCAGGGCCGACAGGGCTTAGCAATCAGCCCCAGCATTTT. Translating gives CASSQYSGPTGLSNQPQHF.

The chain is built from TRBV30 and TRBJ2-7; D might be TRBD1 (5 bases). Trimming removed 0 bases at V and 6 bases at J, with 15 bases between. Germline V gene data show CDR1 as GTSNPN and CDR2 as SVGIG (reference sequence). This CDR3 is built from 14 residues. CDR3 sequence: CAWSVSAGSGEQYF. CDR3 sequence (DNA): TGTGCCTGGAGTGTATCGGCAGGGTCCGGCGAGCAGTACTTC. Combining the CDR3 with reference TRBV30 and TRBJ2-7 gives the whole variable domain SQTIHQWPATLVQPVGSPLSLECTVEGTSNPNLYWYRQAAGRGLQLLFYSVGIGQISSEVPQNLSASRPQDRQFILSSKKLLLSDSGFYLCAWSVSAGSGEQYFGPGTRLTVT.

The chain combines TRBV10-2 with TRBJ2-1; 7 positions match TRBD1. V was clipped by 7 bases and J by 4 bases; unmatched bases: 7. This CDR3 is 14 amino acids long. The germline gives CDR1 WSHSY, CDR2 SAAADI. The CDR3 spells CASTTGAEYNEQFF. In DNA, the CDR3 is TGCGCCAGCACTACAGGGGCGGAATACAATGAGCAGTTCTTC.

The V gene is TRBV11-3, the J gene TRBJ2-1; TRBD2 might be the D (6 bases). With 4 bases removed from V and 0 bases from J, the gap between germline ends came to 10 bases. Germline V gene lookup returns CDR1 SGHNT and CDR2 YENEEA. This CDR3 comprises 15 residues. The CDR3 DNA reads as TGTGCCAGCAGCTCATTAGCGGCCTCCTACAATGAGCAGTTCTTC. The encoded protein is CASSSLAASYNEQFF.

This rearrangement joins TRBV5-1 to TRBJ1-1; no clear D. Germline loops: CDR1 SGHRS, CDR2 YFSETQ. Trimming stripped 0 bases from V and 1 base from J, with 10 bases between. CDR3 size: 15 residues. The CDR3 here is CASSLEVNGNTEAFF. CDR3 coding DNA: TGCGCCAGCAGCTTGGAAGTCAACGGGAACACTGAAGCTTTCTTT.

The chain recombines TRBV6-5 with TRBJ2-7, with 9 bases that match TRBD2. V dropped 6 bases and J dropped 3; count of bases not matched to a gene: 6. This CDR3 comprises 14 residues. Germline CDR1 and CDR2: MNHEY and SVGAGI. The CDR3 here is CASRPAGGGYEQYF. As DNA, the CDR3 is TGTGCCAGCAGGCCAGCGGGGGGCGGCTACGAGCAGTACTTC.

The rearrangement links TRBV6-5 to TRBJ2-7; 7 bases are shared with TRBD2. The CDR3 has 15 residues. The J segment lost 2 bases and the V segment lost 4 bases, leaving 8 bases of the junction unmatched. Germline V gives CDR1 MNHEY, CDR2 SVGAGI. The CDR3 DNA sequence: TGTGCCAGCAGTTCTCCGAGCGGGGCGACCTACGAGCAGTACTTC. Translation: CASSSPSGATYEQYF.

This clone was observed a single time. The chain has TRBV5-4 and TRBJ1-1; no clear D. The CDR3 has 17 residues. Germline lookup yields CDR1 SGHNT and CDR2 YYREEE (reference sequence). Between the trimmed V and J ends, which lost 4 bases and 9 bases, there was a span of 28 bases. The CDR3 here is CASSPLAGVPEVSQAFF. CDR3 in DNA: TGTGCCAGCAGCCCTCTTGCGGGAGTCCCAGAGGTTTCTCAAGCTTTCTTT. The full variable domain, in which reference TRBV5-4 and TRBJ1-1 provide the parts outside the CDR3, is ETGVTQSPTHLIKTRGQQVTLRCSSQSGHNTVSWYQQALGQGPQFIFQYYREEENGRGNFPPRFSGLQFPNYSSELNVNALELDDSALYLCASSPLAGVPEVSQAFFGQGTRLTVV.

The CDR3 sequence: CASSPGRINTEAFF. The CDR3 DNA is TGTGCCAGCAGCCCGGGGAGAATTAACACTGAAGCTTTCTTT. J is TRBJ1-1 and V is TRBV5-5; D is uncertain. The ends were cut back, 4 bases at V and 2 bases at J, with 12 bases in the middle. This CDR3 comprises 14 residues. Germline assignment: CDR1 SGHKS and CDR2 YYEKEE (reference sequence).

The J gene is TRBJ1-1, the V gene TRBV28; TRBD1 might be the D (5 bases). V was shortened by 4 bases and J by 7 bases, with 10 bases between the two germline ends. Germline-derived CDR1 and CDR2 are MDHEN and SYDVKM. CDR3 length: 12 amino acids. The CDR3 DNA reads TGTGCCAGCAGTTCCGGGGGGGTTGAAGCTTTCTTT. It yields the protein CASSSGGVEAFF.

The chain is built from TRBV2 and TRBJ2-5; 10 bases agree with TRBD1. After removal of 6 bases from V and 4 bases from J, the junction contained 5 bases not matched to a gene. Germline V gene lookup returns CDR1 SNHLY and CDR2 FYNNEI. The CDR3 spans 14 residues. The DNA for the CDR3 is TGTGCCAGCAGCCCCGGGACAGGGGTAGAGACCCAGTACTTC. Encoded protein: CASSPGTGVETQYF.

This clone came up a few times. The gene calls are TRBV5-4 and TRBJ2-2, with a weak D call TRBD2 (6 bases). V was pared by 5 bases and J by 0 bases, with 14 bases between. The CDR3 covers 16 residues. CDR1 is SGHNT, CDR2 YYREEE, per germline (reference sequence). The CDR3 region has the DNA TGTGCCAGCAGGGAGGGAACCCTAACGAACACCGGGGAGCTGTTTTTT. This encodes CASREGTLTNTGELFF.

CDR3 amino acids: CASRQAGASNSPLHF. The CDR3 nucleotides read TGTGCCAGCAGGCAGGCGGGGGCAAGTAATTCACCCCTCCACTTT. The chain has TRBV4-2 and TRBJ1-6; D perhaps matches TRBD1 (6 bases). This CDR3 comprises 15 residues. Germline loops: CDR1 LGHNA, CDR2 YNFKEQ. V lost 6 bases, J lost 6 bases, and 15 bases lay in between.

A few counts support this clone. The chain links TRBV5-4 to TRBJ2-1; tentative D call: TRBD1 (6 bases). The CDR3 has 15 residues. The V gene's germline CDR1 is SGHNT and CDR2 YYREEE (reference sequence). V was clipped by 4 bases and J by 10 bases, with 21 bases between them. CDR3 amino acids: CASSVQGRGFGEQFF. The CDR3 coding sequence is TGTGCCAGCAGCGTCCAGGGCAGGGGTTTCGGGGAGCAGTTCTTC.